This TCR beta chain originates from a study of OX40 agonist ivuxolimab in advanced cancers. Turning to this clone: The target antigen is unknown.

Repertoires were generated with immunoSEQ multiplex PCR, while TCRdb's copy carries only in-frame clones and drops some. This table holds 70,000 to 90,000 clones, roughly nine tenths found once. Study-level findings and limits: The average count of expanded clones was higher among CD8+ T cells than among CD4+.

Between the trimmed V and J ends, which lost 1 base and 5 bases, there was a span of 14 bases. Germline assignment: CDR1 SGHTA and CDR2 FQGNSA. The CDR3 is made up of 15 amino acids. The sample was CD4+ or CD8+ T cells sorted from blood, taken in a trial of the OX40 agonist ivuxolimab. The TCR comes from an adult with an advanced solid tumor such as melanoma, head and neck, liver or kidney cancer. The chain links TRBV7-2 to TRBJ2-5, with a tentative D call TRBD2 (5 bases). CDR3 loop: CASSLVRSRGETQYF. The CDR3 DNA follows: TGTGCCAGCAGCTTAGTTCGGTCCAGAGGGGAGACCCAGTACTTC.